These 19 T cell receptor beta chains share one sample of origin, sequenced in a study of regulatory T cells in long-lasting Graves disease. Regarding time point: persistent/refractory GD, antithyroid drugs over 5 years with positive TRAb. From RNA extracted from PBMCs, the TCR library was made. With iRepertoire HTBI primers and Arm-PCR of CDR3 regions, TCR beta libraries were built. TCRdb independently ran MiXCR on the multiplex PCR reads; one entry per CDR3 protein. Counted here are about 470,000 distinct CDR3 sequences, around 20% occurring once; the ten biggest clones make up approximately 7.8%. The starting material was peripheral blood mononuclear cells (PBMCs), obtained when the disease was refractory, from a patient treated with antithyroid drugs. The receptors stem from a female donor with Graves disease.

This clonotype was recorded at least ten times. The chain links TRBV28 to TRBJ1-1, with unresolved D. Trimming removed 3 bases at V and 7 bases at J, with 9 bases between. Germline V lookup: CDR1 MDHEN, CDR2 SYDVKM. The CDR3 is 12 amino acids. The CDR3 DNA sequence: TGTGCCAGCAGTTTGGGCGGCGGTGAAGCTTTCTTT. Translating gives CASSLGGGEAFF.

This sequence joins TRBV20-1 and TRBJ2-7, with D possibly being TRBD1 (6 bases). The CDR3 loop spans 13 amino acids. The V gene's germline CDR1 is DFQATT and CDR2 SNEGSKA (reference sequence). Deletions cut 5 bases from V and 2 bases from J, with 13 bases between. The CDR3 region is CSAQYRATYEQYF. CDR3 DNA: TGCAGTGCTCAATACAGGGCGACCTACGAGCAGTACTTC.

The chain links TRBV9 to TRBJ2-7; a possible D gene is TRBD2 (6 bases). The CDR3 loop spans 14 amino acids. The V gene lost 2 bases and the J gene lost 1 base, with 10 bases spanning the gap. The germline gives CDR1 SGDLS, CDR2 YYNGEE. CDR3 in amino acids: CASSVNAGSYEQYF. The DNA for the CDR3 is TGTGCCAGCAGCGTGAATGCGGGATCCTACGAGCAGTACTTC.

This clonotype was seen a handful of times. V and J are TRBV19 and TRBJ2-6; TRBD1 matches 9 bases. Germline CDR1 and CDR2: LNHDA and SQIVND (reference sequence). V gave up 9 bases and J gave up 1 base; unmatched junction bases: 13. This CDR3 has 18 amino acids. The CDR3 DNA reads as TGTGCCAGCAGTGGATACAGGGGGCAAAGGTCTGGGGCCAACGTCCTGACTTTC. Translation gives CASSGYRGQRSGANVLTF.

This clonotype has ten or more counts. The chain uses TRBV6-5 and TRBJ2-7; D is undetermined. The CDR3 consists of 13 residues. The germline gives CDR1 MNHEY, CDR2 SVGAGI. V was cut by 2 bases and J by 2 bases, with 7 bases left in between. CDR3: CASSYAQPYEQYF. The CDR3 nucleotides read TGTGCCAGCAGTTACGCACAGCCCTACGAGCAGTACTTC.

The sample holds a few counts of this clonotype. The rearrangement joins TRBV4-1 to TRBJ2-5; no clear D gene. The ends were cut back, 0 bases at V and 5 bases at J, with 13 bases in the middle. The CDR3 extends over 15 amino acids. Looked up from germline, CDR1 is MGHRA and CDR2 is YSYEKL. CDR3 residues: CASSQESIPKETQYF. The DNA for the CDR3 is TGCGCCAGCAGCCAAGAATCCATTCCGAAGGAGACCCAGTACTTC.

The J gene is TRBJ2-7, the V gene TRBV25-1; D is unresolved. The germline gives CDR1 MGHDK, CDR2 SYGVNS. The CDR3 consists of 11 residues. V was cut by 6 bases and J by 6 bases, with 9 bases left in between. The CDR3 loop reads CASRRLAEQYF. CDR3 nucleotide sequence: TGTGCCAGCAGGCGATTGGCCGAGCAGTACTTC.

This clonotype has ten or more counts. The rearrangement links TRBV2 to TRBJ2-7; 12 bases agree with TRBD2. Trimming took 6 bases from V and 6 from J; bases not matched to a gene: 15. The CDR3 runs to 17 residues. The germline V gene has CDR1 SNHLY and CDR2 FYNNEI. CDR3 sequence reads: CASSLGLAGPSLSEQYF. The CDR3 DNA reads TGTGCCAGCAGCTTAGGACTAGCGGGGCCTTCTCTCTCCGAGCAGTACTTC.

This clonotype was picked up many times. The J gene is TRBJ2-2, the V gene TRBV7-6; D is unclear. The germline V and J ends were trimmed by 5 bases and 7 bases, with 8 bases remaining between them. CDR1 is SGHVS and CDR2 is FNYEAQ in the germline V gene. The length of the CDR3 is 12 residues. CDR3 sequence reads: CASSPWIGELFF. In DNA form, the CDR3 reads TGTGCCAGCAGCCCCTGGATCGGGGAGCTGTTTTTT.

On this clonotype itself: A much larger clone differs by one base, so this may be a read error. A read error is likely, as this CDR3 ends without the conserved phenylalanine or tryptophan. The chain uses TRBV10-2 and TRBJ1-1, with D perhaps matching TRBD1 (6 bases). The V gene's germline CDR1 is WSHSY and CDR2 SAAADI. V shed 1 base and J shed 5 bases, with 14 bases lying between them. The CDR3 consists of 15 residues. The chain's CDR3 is CASSEFGGLGTEAFS. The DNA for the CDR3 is TGCGCCAGCAGTGAGTTTGGGGGGCTGGGAACTGAAGCTTTCTCT.

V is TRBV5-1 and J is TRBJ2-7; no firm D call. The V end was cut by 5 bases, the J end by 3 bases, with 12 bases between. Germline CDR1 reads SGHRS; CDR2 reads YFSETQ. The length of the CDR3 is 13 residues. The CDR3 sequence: CASRQPYYYEQYF. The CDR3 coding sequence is TGCGCCAGCAGGCAACCATATTACTACGAGCAGTACTTC.

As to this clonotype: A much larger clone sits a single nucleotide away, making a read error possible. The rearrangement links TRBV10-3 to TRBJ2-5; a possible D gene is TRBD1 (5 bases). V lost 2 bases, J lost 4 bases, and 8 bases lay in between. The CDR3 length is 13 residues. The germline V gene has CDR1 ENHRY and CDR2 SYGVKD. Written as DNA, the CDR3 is TGTGCCATCAGTGAGACAGGTCGAGAGACCCAGTACTTC. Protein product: CAISETGRETQYF.

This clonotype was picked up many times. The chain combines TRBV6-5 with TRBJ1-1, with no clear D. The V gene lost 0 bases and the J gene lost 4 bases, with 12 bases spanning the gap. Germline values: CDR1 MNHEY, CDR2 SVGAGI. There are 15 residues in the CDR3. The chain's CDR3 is CASSYSNTRLTEAFF. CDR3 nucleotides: TGTGCCAGCAGTTACTCGAATACCAGGCTCACTGAAGCTTTCTTT.

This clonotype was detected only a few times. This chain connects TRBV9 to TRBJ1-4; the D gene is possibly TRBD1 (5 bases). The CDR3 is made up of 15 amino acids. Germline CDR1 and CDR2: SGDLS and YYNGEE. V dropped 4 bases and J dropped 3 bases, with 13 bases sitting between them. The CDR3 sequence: CASSPWDGANEKLFF. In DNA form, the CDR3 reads TGTGCCAGCAGCCCGTGGGACGGAGCTAATGAAAAACTGTTTTTT.

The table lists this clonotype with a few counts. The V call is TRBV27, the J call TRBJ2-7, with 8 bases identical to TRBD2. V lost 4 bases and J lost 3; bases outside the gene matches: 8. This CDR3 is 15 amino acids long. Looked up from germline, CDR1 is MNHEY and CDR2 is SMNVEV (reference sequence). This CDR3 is CASSSAGGPFYEQYF. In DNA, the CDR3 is TGTGCCAGCAGTTCGGCGGGGGGTCCTTTCTACGAGCAGTACTTC.

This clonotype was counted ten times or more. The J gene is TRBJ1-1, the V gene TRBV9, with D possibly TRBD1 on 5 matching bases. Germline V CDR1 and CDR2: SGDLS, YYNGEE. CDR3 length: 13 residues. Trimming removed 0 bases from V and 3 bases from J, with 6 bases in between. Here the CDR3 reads CASSVAGHTEAFF. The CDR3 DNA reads TGTGCCAGCAGCGTAGCGGGACACACTGAAGCTTTCTTT.

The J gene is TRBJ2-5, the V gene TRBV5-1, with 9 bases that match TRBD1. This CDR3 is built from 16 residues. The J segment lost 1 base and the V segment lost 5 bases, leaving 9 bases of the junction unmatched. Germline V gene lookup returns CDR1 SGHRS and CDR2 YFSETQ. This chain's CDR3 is CASRPTGGYLQETQYF. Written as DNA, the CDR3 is TGCGCCAGCAGACCGACAGGGGGGTACCTCCAAGAGACCCAGTACTTC.

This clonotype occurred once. The CDR3 DNA follows: TGCAGTGCCCCGGCTGGGACTTACCAAGAGACCCAGTACTTC. The encoded protein is CSAPAGTYQETQYF. This chain joins TRBV20-1 and TRBJ2-5; a weak D match, TRBD2 (6 bases). Germline V CDR1 and CDR2: DFQATT, SNEGSKA (reference sequence). This CDR3 comprises 14 residues. The germline V and J ends were trimmed by 6 bases and 0 bases, with 14 bases remaining between them.

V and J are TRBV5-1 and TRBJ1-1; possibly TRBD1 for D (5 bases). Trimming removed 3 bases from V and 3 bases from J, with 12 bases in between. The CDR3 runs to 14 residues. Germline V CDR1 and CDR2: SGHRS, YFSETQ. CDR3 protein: CASSYFGGDTEAFF. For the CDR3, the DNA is TGCGCCAGCAGCTATTTTGGAGGGGACACTGAAGCTTTCTTT.